This T cell receptor (beta chain) was captured in a study of T cells expressing NK-cell markers. Overall study findings and caveats: In a handful of donors, dominant clonotypes made up 28.3-60.1% of CD3+CD56-NKG2C+ cells. Among CD8+ T cells from 5 to 7 donors, dominant NKG2C+ clonotypes accounted for roughly 1.0-7.0%.

From the 5' RACE reads, TCRdb lists one entry per CDR3 protein and no DNA. The sample's table shows some 110,000 distinct CDR3 sequences. About this clonotype itself: Its specificity is unknown.

Sequencing used blood T cells: a sorted CD56 or NKG2C T cell subset, CD4+ or CD8+ T cells, or bulk PBMC T cells (not recorded which). The TCR comes from a woman aged 18 to 75 in good health.

This CDR3 reads CASSLLPGSNTDTQYF. V and J are TRBV28 and TRBJ2-3; TCRdb picks TRBD1, but there is no DNA to check that call. CDR3 length: 16 amino acids. CDR1 MDHEN and CDR2 SYDVKM come from the germline V gene.